Below, 21 T cell receptor beta chains from the same sample are listed, as sequenced in a study of blood T cell repertoires in COVID-19 (dated by TCRdb to the early 2020s). The library came from the immunoSEQ multiplex PCR assay. TCRdb holds this immuneACCESS table with in-frame rearrangements only. Some clones are missing; in checked studies, unresolved V genes explain under half, and the rest has no known cause. The table for this sample lists some 200,000 clones; more than 65% of them were counted only once. About 2.4% of the sample is held by the ten biggest clonotypes. The specimen sequenced was peripheral blood. These receptors originate from a woman aged 60-75 years with acute or convalescent COVID-19.

The chain has TRBV5-1 and TRBJ1-2; 7 bases align to TRBD1. The germline CDR1 and CDR2 sequences are SGHRS and YFSETQ. The CDR3 is 15 residues long. V was pared by 0 bases and J by 4 bases, with 6 bases of the junction left unmatched. For the CDR3, the DNA is TGCGCCAGCAGCTTGGATACAGGGGACCTCTATGGCTACACCTTC. Translating it yields CASSLDTGDLYGYTF.

Only one count was recorded for this clone. The rearrangement uses TRBV21-1 and TRBJ1-2. TRBV21-1 is described as a pseudogene. CDR3 length equals 14 residues. The DNA for the CDR3 is TGTGCCAGCAGCAAATCCACGGACTTCTATGGCTACACCTTC. Protein product: CASSKSTDFYGYTF.

This clone was counted only a few times. The gene calls are TRBV30 and TRBJ1-6, with D tentatively TRBD1 (5 bases). CDR1 and CDR2 from the germline V gene are GTSNPN and SVGIG (reference sequence). The V and J ends lost 3 bases and 4 bases respectively, with 10 bases between them. The CDR3 is made up of 14 amino acids. CDR3 DNA sequence: TGTGCCTGGAGGAGACAGAATTATAATTCACCCCTCCACTTT. Its protein product is CAWRRQNYNSPLHF.

J is TRBJ1-5 and V is TRBV20-1; no firm D call. The CDR3 totals 13 residues. Germline CDR1 reads DFQATT; CDR2 reads SNEGSKA (reference sequence). V was pared by 3 bases and J by 5 bases, with 11 bases between. The CDR3 nucleotides read TGCAGTGCTAGTGGTAGGGAGCATCAGCCCCAGCATTTT. It is translated as CSASGREHQPQHF.

This sequence joins TRBV7-9 and TRBJ1-2, with D maybe TRBD1 (6 bases). CDR1 is SEHNR, CDR2 FQNEAQ, per germline (reference sequence). CDR3 length equals 16 residues. Between the trimmed V and J ends, which lost 7 bases and 6 bases, there was a span of 24 bases. CDR3 amino acids: CASTKLITGNLDGYTF. DNA for the CDR3: TGTGCCAGCACCAAGTTGATAACAGGGAATTTAGATGGCTACACCTTC.

This clone has only one observation. The chain links TRBV7-2 to TRBJ1-1; no firm D call. Trimming took 1 base from V and 5 from J, leaving 11 bases between them. The germline V gene has CDR1 SGHTA and CDR2 FQGNSA. This CDR3 spans 14 amino acids. The chain's CDR3 is CASSLEAGGTEAFF. The CDR3 bases are TGTGCCAGCAGCTTAGAAGCGGGAGGAACTGAAGCTTTCTTT.

The chain recombines TRBV20-1 with TRBJ2-7; D possibly corresponds to TRBD1 (6 bases). Germline lookup yields CDR1 DFQATT and CDR2 SNEGSKA (reference sequence). Between the trimmed V and J ends, which lost 3 bases and 2 bases, there was a span of 14 bases. The CDR3 extends over 14 amino acids. The CDR3 nucleotides are TGCAGTGCTAGTATCTCTTCAGGGGCCTACGAGCAGTACTTC. The encoded protein is CSASISSGAYEQYF.

The chain links TRBV18 to TRBJ2-7, with 8 bases aligning to TRBD1. Germline assignment: CDR1 KGHSH and CDR2 LQKENI. This CDR3 comprises 15 residues. The V gene end was trimmed by 2 bases and the J gene end by 2 bases; junction bases not matched to a gene: 5. CDR3 protein: CASSPATGAAYEQYF. CDR3 nucleotides: TGTGCCAGCTCACCAGCGACAGGGGCTGCCTACGAGCAGTACTTC.

In this sample, this clone turned up once. The V and J genes are TRBV5-5 and TRBJ2-6; 11 bases are a match to TRBD2. Germline trimming cut 1 base from V and 3 bases from J; bases unmatched to any gene: 6. The CDR3 runs to 18 residues. Germline assignment: CDR1 SGHKS and CDR2 YYEKEE (reference sequence). The CDR3 sequence: CASSLSLAGGYGANVLTF. Written as DNA, the CDR3 is TGTGCCAGCAGCTTGTCGCTAGCGGGGGGATATGGGGCCAACGTCCTGACTTTC.

The V and J genes are TRBV7-9 and TRBJ1-2, with 7 nucleotides matching TRBD1. The length of the CDR3 is 15 residues. Germline lookup yields CDR1 SEHNR and CDR2 FQNEAQ (reference sequence). J was trimmed by 5 bases and V by 4 bases; bases with no gene match: 10. CDR3: CASSWTGYLRYGYTF. In nucleotides, the CDR3 is TGTGCCAGCAGCTGGACAGGTTATTTACGATATGGCTACACCTTC.

The V gene is TRBV7-2, the J gene TRBJ2-6, with no clear D. The V end was cut by 0 bases, the J end by 2 bases, with 8 bases between. From germline, CDR1 is SGHTA and CDR2 FQGNSA. This CDR3 has 16 amino acids. CDR3 region: CASSLASVTGANVLTF. Here the CDR3 DNA reads TGTGCCAGCAGCTTAGCCTCGGTTACTGGGGCCAACGTCCTGACTTTC.

This chain connects TRBV19 to TRBJ1-2, with D possibly being TRBD1 (6 bases). V shed 10 bases and J shed 1 base, with 13 bases lying between them. The CDR3 runs to 13 residues. Looked up from germline, CDR1 is LNHDA and CDR2 is SQIVND (reference sequence). CDR3 region: CATARTVNYGYTF. CDR3 DNA sequence: TGTGCCACCGCTAGGACAGTTAACTATGGCTACACCTTC.

The chain has TRBV2 and TRBJ2-1, with 13 nucleotides matching TRBD2. Germline V gives CDR1 SNHLY, CDR2 FYNNEI. There are 16 residues in the CDR3. Trimming took 3 bases from V and 7 from J; bases not matched to a gene: 6. CDR3 loop: CASSDRLAGGLNEQFF. In DNA form, the CDR3 reads TGTGCCAGCAGTGACAGACTAGCGGGGGGCCTGAATGAGCAGTTCTTC. Looking up the rest from reference TRBV2 and TRBJ2-1 gives the full variable domain: EPEVTQTPSHQVTQMGQEVILRCVPISNHLYFYWYRQILGQKVEFLVSFYNNEISEKSEIFDDQFSVERPDGSNFTLKIRSTKLEDSAMYFCASSDRLAGGLNEQFFGPGTRLTVL.

This chain joins TRBV5-4 and TRBJ2-2; TRBD2 matches at 8 bases. The CDR3 is 16 amino acids. After removal of 1 base from V and 3 bases from J, the junction contained 5 bases not matched to a gene. Looked up from germline, CDR1 is SGHNT and CDR2 is YYREEE (reference sequence). This CDR3 is CASSLKTSGYTGELFF. DNA of the CDR3: TGTGCCAGCAGCTTGAAAACTAGCGGATACACCGGGGAGCTGTTTTTT.

The chain combines TRBV5-4 with TRBJ2-3; the match to TRBD1 covers 9 bases. Germline CDR1 reads SGHNT; CDR2 reads YYREEE (reference sequence). The ends lost 3 bases at V and 4 bases at J; junction bases unmatched: 9. The CDR3 has 16 residues. In DNA form, the CDR3 reads TGTGCCAGCAGCTCCTCGGGACAGGGAGAGTCAGATACGCAGTATTTT. Translating gives CASSSSGQGESDTQYF.

The chain is built from TRBV5-6 and TRBJ2-1, with a possible D match to TRBD1 (5 bases). Germline CDR1 reads SGHDT; CDR2 reads YYEEEE. The CDR3 runs to 17 residues. V gave up 4 bases and J gave up 2 bases, with 19 bases separating them. CDR3 nucleotides: TGTGCCAGCAGCCCCCTAAGATCTAGGGGCACCTACAATGAGCAGTTCTTC. As protein: CASSPLRSRGTYNEQFF.

This chain joins TRBV9 and TRBJ2-3; maybe TRBD2 (6 bases). The CDR3 totals 15 residues. Trimming took 4 bases from V and 0 from J, leaving 12 bases between them. Germline CDR1 reads SGDLS; CDR2 reads YYNGEE. The CDR3 loop reads CASSMSRGSTDTQYF. The DNA for the CDR3 is TGTGCCAGCAGCATGTCACGGGGGAGCACAGATACGCAGTATTTT.

The rearrangement links TRBV27 to TRBJ2-6, with D tentatively TRBD1 (6 bases). CDR3 length: 17 amino acids. CDR1 is MNHEY and CDR2 is SMNVEV in the germline V gene (reference sequence). V shed 5 bases and J shed 0 bases, with 14 bases lying between them. The CDR3 nucleotides read TGTGCCAGCAGTCCTCGGACAGTTCTCTCTGGGGCCAACGTCCTGACTTTC. Its translation is CASSPRTVLSGANVLTF.

This clone was counted only a few times. This chain links TRBV4-1 with TRBJ1-2; D gene unclear. The CDR3 loop spans 16 amino acids. Trimming took 4 bases from V and 0 from J, leaving 15 bases between them. Germline CDR1 MGHRA, CDR2 YSYEKL. The DNA for the CDR3 is TGCGCCAGCAGCCCTACCCCCGTTTTGACTAACTATGGCTACACCTTC. Protein sequence: CASSPTPVLTNYGYTF.

V usage is TRBV15 and J usage is TRBJ2-1; 10 bases agree with TRBD1. This CDR3 contains 16 residues. After removal of 5 bases from V and 4 bases from J, the junction contained 8 bases not matched to a gene. The germline V gene has CDR1 LNHNV and CDR2 YYDKDF (reference sequence). The CDR3 here is CATSRLGTGAYNEQFF. The CDR3 nucleotides are TGTGCCACCAGCCGATTAGGGACAGGGGCTTACAATGAGCAGTTCTTC. Based on the CDR3 plus reference TRBV15 and TRBJ2-1, the full variable domain is DAMVIQNPRYQVTQFGKPVTLSCSQTLNHNVMYWYQQKSSQAPKLLFHYYDKDFNNEADTPDNFQSRRPNTSFCFLDIRSPGLGDTAMYLCATSRLGTGAYNEQFFGPGTRLTVL.

Note on this clone: The sample holds other DNA sequences that translate to the same CDR3. The V gene is TRBV7-2, the J gene TRBJ2-2; TRBD1 matches 7 bases. The CDR3 covers 13 residues. V was pared by 4 bases and J by 5 bases, with 1 base of the junction left unmatched. The germline gives CDR1 SGHTA, CDR2 FQGNSA. CDR3 protein: CASSSTGTGELFF. CDR3 nucleotides: TGTGCCAGCAGCTCGACAGGGACCGGGGAGCTGTTTTTT. Drawing the rest from reference TRBV7-2 and TRBJ2-2, the complete variable domain is GAGVSQSPSNKVTEKGKDVELRCDPISGHTALYWYRQSLGQGLEFLIYFQGNSAPDKSGLPSDRFSAERTGGSVSTLTIQRTQQEDSAVYLCASSSTGTGELFFGEGSRLTVL.